Following are 14 T cell receptor beta chains from one sample sequenced in a study of shared clonotypes between healthy human individuals. This table comes from immunoSEQ multiplex PCR, and its TCRdb copy is limited to in-frame clones, with some not included. The table shows under 130,000 clones, with less than 80% occurring only once. Material for sequencing was memory CD8+ T cells sorted from blood. The subset: CD45RO+ cells pooled with CCR7-negative TemRA cells. The receptors here all came from a woman aged 25 to 45 in good health.

The chain has TRBV2 and TRBJ2-2; D is uncertain. The CDR3 contains 15 residues. V was cut by 4 bases and J by 0 bases, with 9 bases left in between. Germline CDR1 SNHLY, CDR2 FYNNEI. CDR3 in amino acids: CASSGSFSNTGELFF. CDR3 nucleotide sequence: TGTGCCAGCAGTGGATCGTTTTCGAACACCGGGGAGCTGTTTTTT. The variable domain in full, completed from reference TRBV2 and TRBJ2-2, reads EPEVTQTPSHQVTQMGQEVILRCVPISNHLYFYWYRQILGQKVEFLVSFYNNEISEKSEIFDDQFSVERPDGSNFTLKIRSTKLEDSAMYFCASSGSFSNTGELFFGEGSRLTVL.

V and J are TRBV2 and TRBJ2-1; no reliable D call. This CDR3 has 14 amino acids. The germline CDR1 and CDR2 sequences are SNHLY and FYNNEI. V was pared by 7 bases and J by 3 bases, with 13 bases between. The CDR3 protein is CASKEWNNYNEQFF. CDR3 in DNA: TGTGCCAGCAAGGAATGGAATAACTACAATGAGCAGTTCTTC.

The chain joins TRBV30 to TRBJ2-2; D is unresolved. The germline V and J ends were trimmed by 8 bases and 1 base, with 14 bases remaining between them. Germline V gene sequence: CDR1 GTSNPN, CDR2 SVGIG (reference sequence). This CDR3 comprises 14 residues. The CDR3 region has the DNA TGTGCCCATACCACCATGGGGAACACCGGGGAGCTGTTTTTT. Encoded protein: CAHTTMGNTGELFF.

This clone was counted at least ten times. The CDR3 sequence is CASSYGGVDTEAFF. The CDR3 DNA reads as TGCGCCAGCAGCTACGGGGGCGTGGACACTGAAGCTTTCTTT. This chain uses TRBV4-1 with TRBJ1-1; TRBD1 might be the D (6 bases). The ends were cut back, 5 bases at V and 3 bases at J, with 13 bases in the middle. Germline V CDR1 and CDR2: MGHRA, YSYEKL. There are 14 residues in the CDR3.

This clone was counted a single time. The genes are TRBV25-1 and TRBJ1-5; D is unclear. Germline V gene sequence: CDR1 MGHDK, CDR2 SYGVNS. This CDR3 spans 15 amino acids. The V end was cut by 3 bases, the J end by 0 bases, with 9 bases between. DNA for the CDR3: TGTGCCAGCAGTGAGGGTACGGATAGCAATCAGCCCCAGCATTTT. It codes for CASSEGTDSNQPQHF.

The chain has TRBV7-8 and TRBJ1-1; D gene uncertain. Germline CDR1 is SGHVS and CDR2 is FQNEAQ. This CDR3 is built from 14 residues. Trimming left V 7 bases short and J 3 bases short, with 15 bases between. The CDR3 bases are TGTGCCAGCACCCTCGGTTCTTCTCACACTGAAGCTTTCTTT. It codes for CASTLGSSHTEAFF.

The CDR3 nucleotides are TGTGCCAGCGACCCACCGTCGGGTCACGGGGAGCAGTTCTTC. It yields the protein CASDPPSGHGEQFF. V is TRBV28 and J is TRBJ2-1; D uncertain. Trimming left V 8 bases short and J 10 bases short, with 21 bases between. The CDR3 totals 14 residues. Germline lookup yields CDR1 MDHEN and CDR2 SYDVKM.

The V call is TRBV12-1, the J call TRBJ2-2; the table's D call of TRBD2 was not tested on the DNA. TRBV12-1 is annotated as a pseudogene. The CDR3 spans 19 residues. The CDR3 DNA sequence: TGTGCCAGCAGCGTCTCTCCGGGTCCTAATCACCCGAGCACCGGGGAGCTGTTTTTT. Amino acids: CASSVSPGPNHPSTGELFF.

The chain couples TRBV29-1 to TRBJ1-4; D possibly corresponds to TRBD1 (5 bases). V lost 6 bases and J 7 bases, leaving 18 bases between the germline ends. This CDR3 has 14 amino acids. CDR1 is SQVTM and CDR2 is ANQGSEA in the germline V gene. The CDR3 reads CSVAPGTLGEKLFF. The CDR3 nucleotides are TGCAGCGTAGCACCCGGGACTTTGGGTGAAAAACTGTTTTTT.

The J gene is TRBJ2-7, the V gene TRBV4-3, with 9 bases matching TRBD2. V trimming: 3 bases; J trimming: 6 bases; junction bases outside the gene matches: 9. CDR3 length: 15 amino acids. Germline-derived CDR1 and CDR2 are LGHNA and YSLEER. Here the CDR3 DNA reads TGCGCCAGCAGCCAGTCTAGCGGGAAGTACAGCGAGCAGTACTTC. It codes for CASSQSSGKYSEQYF.

The rearrangement joins TRBV18 to TRBJ2-6; D is uncertain. Germline values: CDR1 KGHSH, CDR2 LQKENI. The V end lost 3 bases, the J end lost 0 bases, and 9 bases lay between the germline ends. CDR3 length equals 16 residues. DNA for the CDR3: TGTGCCAGCTCACCGGGCGATATCTCTGGGGCCAACGTCCTGACTTTC. Protein product: CASSPGDISGANVLTF.

V is TRBV25-1 and J is TRBJ1-1, with D unresolved. The ends were cut back, 3 bases at V and 11 bases at J, with 13 bases in the middle. The germline V gene encodes CDR1 MGHDK and CDR2 SYGVNS. The CDR3 contains 12 residues. The CDR3 sequence is CASSEGEKVAFF. CDR3 DNA: TGTGCCAGCAGTGAGGGTGAAAAGGTGGCTTTCTTT.

This chain's CDR3 is CASSPGINEKLFF. The CDR3 DNA reads as TGTGCCAGCTCACCAGGGATTAATGAAAAACTGTTTTTT. V usage is TRBV18 and J usage is TRBJ1-4, with D uncertain. The CDR3 totals 13 residues. The germline gives CDR1 KGHSH, CDR2 LQKENI. With 2 bases removed from V and 4 bases from J, the gap between germline ends came to 5 bases. The full variable domain, in which reference TRBV18 and TRBJ1-4 provide the parts outside the CDR3, is NAGVMQNPRHLVRRRGQEARLRCSPMKGHSHVYWYRQLPEEGLKFMVYLQKENIIDESGMPKERFSAEFPKEGPSILRIQQVVRGDSAAYFCASSPGINEKLFFGSGTQLSVL.

The chain recombines TRBV6-4 with TRBJ2-3; D may be TRBD2 (5 bases). This CDR3 contains 15 residues. CDR1 and CDR2 (germline): MRHNA, SNTAGT. Deletions cut 2 bases from V and 1 base from J, with 10 bases between. For the CDR3, the DNA is TGTGCCAGCAGTGACGGCCGGGGAGGCACAGATACGCAGTATTTT. Residues: CASSDGRGGTDTQYF.